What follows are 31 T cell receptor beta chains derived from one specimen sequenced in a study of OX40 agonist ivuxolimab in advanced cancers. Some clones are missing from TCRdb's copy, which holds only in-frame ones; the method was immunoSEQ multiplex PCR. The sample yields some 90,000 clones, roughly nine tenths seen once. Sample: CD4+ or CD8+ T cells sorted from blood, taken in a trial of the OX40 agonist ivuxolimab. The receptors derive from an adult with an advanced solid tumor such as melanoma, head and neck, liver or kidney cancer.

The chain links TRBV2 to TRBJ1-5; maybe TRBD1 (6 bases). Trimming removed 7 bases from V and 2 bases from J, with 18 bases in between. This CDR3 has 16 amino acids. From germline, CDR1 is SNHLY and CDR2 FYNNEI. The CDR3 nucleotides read TGTGCCAGCACCGACAAGCAGGGGACGGGCAATCAGCCCCAGCATTTT. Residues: CASTDKQGTGNQPQHF.

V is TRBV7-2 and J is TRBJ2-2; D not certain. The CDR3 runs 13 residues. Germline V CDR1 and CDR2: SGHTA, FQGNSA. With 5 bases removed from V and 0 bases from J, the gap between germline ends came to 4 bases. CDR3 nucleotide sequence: TGTGCCAGCAGCGCTCCGAACACCGGGGAGCTGTTTTTT. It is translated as CASSAPNTGELFF.

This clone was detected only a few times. The CDR3 spells CASSLWGGTSGSTEQYF. The DNA for the CDR3 is TGTGCCAGCAGTTTATGGGGGGGGACTAGCGGGAGTACCGAGCAGTACTTC. V gene TRBV28 combines with J gene TRBJ2-7; 14 nucleotides agree with TRBD2. Germline CDR1 and CDR2: MDHEN and SYDVKM. V lost 0 bases and J lost 6; bases outside the gene matches: 7. The CDR3 has 17 residues.

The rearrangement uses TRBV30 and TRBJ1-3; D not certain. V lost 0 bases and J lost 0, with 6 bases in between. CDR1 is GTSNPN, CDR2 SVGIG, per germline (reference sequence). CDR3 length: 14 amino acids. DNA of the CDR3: TGTGCCTGGAGTGTGGGCCTCTCTGGAAACACCATATATTTT. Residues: CAWSVGLSGNTIYF.

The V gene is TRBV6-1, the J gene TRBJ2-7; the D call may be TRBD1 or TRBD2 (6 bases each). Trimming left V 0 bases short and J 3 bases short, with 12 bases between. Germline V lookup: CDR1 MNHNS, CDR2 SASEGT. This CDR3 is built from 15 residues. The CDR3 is CASSEARGGGYEQYF. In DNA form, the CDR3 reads TGTGCCAGCAGTGAAGCCCGTGGAGGGGGCTACGAGCAGTACTTC.

The CDR3 nucleotides read TGTGCCAGCAGCGAAAGAGGGCTAGCGGAGGACTACGAGCAGTACTTC. This translates into CASSERGLAEDYEQYF. The chain recombines TRBV9 with TRBJ2-7; TRBD2 aligns across 7 bases. V was pared by 3 bases and J by 3 bases, with 12 bases of the junction left unmatched. Germline V gives CDR1 SGDLS, CDR2 YYNGEE. The CDR3 extends over 16 amino acids.

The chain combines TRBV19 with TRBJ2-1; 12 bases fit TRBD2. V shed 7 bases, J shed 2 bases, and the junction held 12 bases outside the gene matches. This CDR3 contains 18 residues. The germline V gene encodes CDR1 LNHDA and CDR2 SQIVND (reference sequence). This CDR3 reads CASTPGLAGGRPYNEQFF. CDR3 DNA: TGTGCCAGTACCCCGGGACTAGCGGGTGGAAGGCCCTACAATGAGCAGTTCTTC.

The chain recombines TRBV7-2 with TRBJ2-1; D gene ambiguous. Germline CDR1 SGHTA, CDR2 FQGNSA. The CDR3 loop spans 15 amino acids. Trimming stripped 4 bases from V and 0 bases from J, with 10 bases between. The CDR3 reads CASSSAWSSYNEQFF. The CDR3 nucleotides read TGTGCCAGCAGCTCCGCCTGGAGCTCCTACAATGAGCAGTTCTTC. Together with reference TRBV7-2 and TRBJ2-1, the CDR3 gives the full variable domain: GAGVSQSPSNKVTEKGKDVELRCDPISGHTALYWYRQSLGQGLEFLIYFQGNSAPDKSGLPSDRFSAERTGGSVSTLTIQRTQQEDSAVYLCASSSAWSSYNEQFFGPGTRLTVL.

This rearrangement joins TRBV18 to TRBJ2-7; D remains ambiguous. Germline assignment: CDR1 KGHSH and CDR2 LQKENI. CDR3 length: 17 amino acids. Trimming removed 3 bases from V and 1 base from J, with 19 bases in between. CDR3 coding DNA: TGTGCCAGCTCACCCACCGCGCGACGCCTTGGTTCCTACGAGCAGTACTTC. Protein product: CASSPTARRLGSYEQYF. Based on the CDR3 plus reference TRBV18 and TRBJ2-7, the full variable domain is NAGVMQNPRHLVRRRGQEARLRCSPMKGHSHVYWYRQLPEEGLKFMVYLQKENIIDESGMPKERFSAEFPKEGPSILRIQQVVRGDSAAYFCASSPTARRLGSYEQYFGPGTRLTVT.

The CDR3 region is CATANLITSSNEQFF. CDR3 DNA: TGTGCCACCGCGAACCTAATTACTAGCTCCAATGAGCAGTTCTTC. The chain joins TRBV19 to TRBJ2-1; D possibly corresponds to TRBD2 (6 bases). V shed 10 bases and J shed 6 bases, with 22 bases lying between them. Per germline, CDR1 LNHDA and CDR2 SQIVND (reference sequence). The CDR3 length is 15 residues.

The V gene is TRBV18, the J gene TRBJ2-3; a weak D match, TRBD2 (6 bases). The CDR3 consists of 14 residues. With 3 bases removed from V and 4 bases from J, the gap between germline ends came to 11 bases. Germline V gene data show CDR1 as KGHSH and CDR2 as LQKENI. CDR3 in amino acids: CASSPRRGPDTQYF. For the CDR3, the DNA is TGTGCCAGCTCACCCAGGAGGGGACCAGATACGCAGTATTTT.

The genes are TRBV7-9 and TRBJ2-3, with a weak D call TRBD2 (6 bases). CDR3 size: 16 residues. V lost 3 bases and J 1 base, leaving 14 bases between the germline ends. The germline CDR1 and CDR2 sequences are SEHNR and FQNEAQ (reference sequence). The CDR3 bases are TGTGCCAGCAGCTTCTCCGGCGGGGTTGGCACAGATACGCAGTATTTT. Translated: CASSFSGGVGTDTQYF.

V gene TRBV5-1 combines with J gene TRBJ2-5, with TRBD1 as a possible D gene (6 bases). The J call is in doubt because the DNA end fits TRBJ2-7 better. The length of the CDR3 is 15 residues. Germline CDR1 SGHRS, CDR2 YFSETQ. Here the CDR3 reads CASSLGSGGADEQYF. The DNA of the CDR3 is TGCGCCAGCAGCTTGGGATCTGGGGGCGCGGACGAGCAGTACTTC.

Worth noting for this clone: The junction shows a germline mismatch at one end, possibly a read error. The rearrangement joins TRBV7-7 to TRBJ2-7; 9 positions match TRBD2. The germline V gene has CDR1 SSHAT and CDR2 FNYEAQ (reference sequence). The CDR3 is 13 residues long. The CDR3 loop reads CASTPYSGGEQYF. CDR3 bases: TGTGCTAGCACCCCTTATAGCGGGGGAGAGCAGTACTTC. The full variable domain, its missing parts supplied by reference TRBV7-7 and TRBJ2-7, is GAGVSQSPRYKVTKRGQDVTLRCDPISSHATLYWYQQALGQGPEFLTYFNYEAQPDKSGLPSDRFSAERPEGSISTLTIQRTEQRDSAMYRCASTPYSGGEQYFGPGTRLTVT.

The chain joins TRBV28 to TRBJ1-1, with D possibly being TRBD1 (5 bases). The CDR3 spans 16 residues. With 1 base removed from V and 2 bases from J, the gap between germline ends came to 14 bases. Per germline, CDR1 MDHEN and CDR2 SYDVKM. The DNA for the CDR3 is TGTGCCAGCAGTTTATCAGGTCGGGGACTAAACACTGAAGCTTTCTTT. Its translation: CASSLSGRGLNTEAFF.

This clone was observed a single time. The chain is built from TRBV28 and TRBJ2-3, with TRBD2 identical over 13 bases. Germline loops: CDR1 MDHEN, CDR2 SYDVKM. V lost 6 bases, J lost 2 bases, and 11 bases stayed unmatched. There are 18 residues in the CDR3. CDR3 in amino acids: CASSTIFGLAGDTDTQYF. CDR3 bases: TGTGCCAGCAGCACGATTTTCGGACTAGCGGGAGACACAGATACGCAGTATTTT.

DNA of the CDR3: TGTGCCAGCAGCTTCGGGACAGGCAACACTGGCTACACCTTC. Protein: CASSFGTGNTGYTF. The J gene is TRBJ1-2, the V gene TRBV11-2; the match to TRBD1 covers 8 bases. Germline CDR1 reads SGHAT; CDR2 reads FQNNGV. The V gene end was trimmed by 3 bases and the J gene end by 7 bases; junction bases not matched to a gene: 7. The CDR3 totals 14 residues.

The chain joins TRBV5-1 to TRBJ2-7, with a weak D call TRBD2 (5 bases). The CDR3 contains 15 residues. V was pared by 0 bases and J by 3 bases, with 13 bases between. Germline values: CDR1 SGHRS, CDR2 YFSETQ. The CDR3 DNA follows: TGCGCCAGCAGCTTGGCCGGGGAGTCCCTCTACGAGCAGTACTTC. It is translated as CASSLAGESLYEQYF.

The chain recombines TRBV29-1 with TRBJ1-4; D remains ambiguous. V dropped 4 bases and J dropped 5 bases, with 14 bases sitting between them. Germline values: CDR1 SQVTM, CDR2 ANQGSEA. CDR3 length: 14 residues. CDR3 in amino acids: CSVASGLVNEKLFF. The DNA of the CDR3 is TGCAGCGTTGCGTCGGGTCTAGTGAATGAAAAACTGTTTTTT.

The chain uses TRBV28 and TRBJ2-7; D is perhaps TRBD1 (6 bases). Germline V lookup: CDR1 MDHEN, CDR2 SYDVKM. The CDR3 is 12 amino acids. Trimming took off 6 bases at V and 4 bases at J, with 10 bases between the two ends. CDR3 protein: CASRSQGYEQYF. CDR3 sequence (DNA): TGTGCCAGCAGATCTCAGGGGTACGAGCAGTACTTC.

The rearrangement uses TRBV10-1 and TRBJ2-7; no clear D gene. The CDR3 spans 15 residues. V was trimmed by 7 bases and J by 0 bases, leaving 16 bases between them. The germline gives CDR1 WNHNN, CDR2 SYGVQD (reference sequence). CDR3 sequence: CASMTCPYFSYEQYF. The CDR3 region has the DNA TGCGCCAGCATGACTTGCCCCTACTTCTCCTACGAGCAGTACTTC.

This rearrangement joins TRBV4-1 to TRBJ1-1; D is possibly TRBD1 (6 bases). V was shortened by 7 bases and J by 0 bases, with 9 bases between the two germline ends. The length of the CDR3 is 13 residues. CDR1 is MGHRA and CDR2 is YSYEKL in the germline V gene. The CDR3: CASTGQMNTEAFF. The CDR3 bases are TGCGCCAGCACGGGACAAATGAACACTGAAGCTTTCTTT.

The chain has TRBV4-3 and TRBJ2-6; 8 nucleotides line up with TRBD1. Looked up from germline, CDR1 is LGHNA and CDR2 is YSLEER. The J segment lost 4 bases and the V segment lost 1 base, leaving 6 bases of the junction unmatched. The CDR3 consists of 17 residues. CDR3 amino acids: CASSQGQGAGGANVLTF. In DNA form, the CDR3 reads TGCGCCAGCAGCCAAGGCCAGGGGGCAGGAGGGGCCAACGTCCTGACTTTC.

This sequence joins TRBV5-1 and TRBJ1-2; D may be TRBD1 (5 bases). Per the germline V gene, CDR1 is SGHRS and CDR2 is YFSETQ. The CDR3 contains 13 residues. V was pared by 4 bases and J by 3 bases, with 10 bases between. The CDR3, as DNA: TGCGCCAGCAGCCAGGACAACGACTATGGCTACACCTTC. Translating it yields CASSQDNDYGYTF.

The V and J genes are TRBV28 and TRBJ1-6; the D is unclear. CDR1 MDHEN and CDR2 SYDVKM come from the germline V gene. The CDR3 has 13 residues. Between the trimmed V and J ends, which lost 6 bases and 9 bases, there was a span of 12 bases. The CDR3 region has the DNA TGTGCCAGCAGCAGGCCAGGTTTTTCACCCCTCCACTTT. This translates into CASSRPGFSPLHF.

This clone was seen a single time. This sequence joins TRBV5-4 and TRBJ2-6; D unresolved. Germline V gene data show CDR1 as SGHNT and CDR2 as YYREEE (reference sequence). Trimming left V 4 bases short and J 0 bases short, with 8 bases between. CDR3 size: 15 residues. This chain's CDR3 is CASSQMSSGANVLTF. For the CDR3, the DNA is TGTGCCAGCAGCCAAATGAGCTCTGGGGCCAACGTCCTGACTTTC.

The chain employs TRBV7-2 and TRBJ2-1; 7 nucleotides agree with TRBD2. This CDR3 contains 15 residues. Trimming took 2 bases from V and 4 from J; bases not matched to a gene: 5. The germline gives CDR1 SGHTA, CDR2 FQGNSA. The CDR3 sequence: CASSLREGVYNEQFF. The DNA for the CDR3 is TGTGCCAGCAGCTTAAGGGAGGGCGTATACAATGAGCAGTTCTTC.

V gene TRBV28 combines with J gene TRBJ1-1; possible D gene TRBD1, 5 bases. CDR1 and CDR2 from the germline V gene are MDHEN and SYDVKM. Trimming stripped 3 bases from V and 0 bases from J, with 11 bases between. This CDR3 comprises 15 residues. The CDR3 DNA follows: TGTGCCAGCAGTTTTAGGGGCTACATGAACACTGAAGCTTTCTTT. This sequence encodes CASSFRGYMNTEAFF.

The CDR3, as DNA: TGTGCCAGCAGCCGGAACAGGGAAGAGCAGTACTTC. Its translation: CASSRNREEQYF. V gene TRBV11-3 combines with J gene TRBJ2-7; D possibly corresponds to TRBD1 (6 bases). V was shortened by 5 bases and J by 7 bases, with 12 bases between the two germline ends. The germline V gene encodes CDR1 SGHNT and CDR2 YENEEA. There are 12 residues in the CDR3.

The CDR3 nucleotides are TGTGCCAGTCATCCGTCGGGACAGGGAAAAAGCGGGCAGTACTTC. It specifies CASHPSGQGKSGQYF. The chain couples TRBV6-5 to TRBJ2-7, with 9 nucleotides matching TRBD1. Germline V CDR1 and CDR2: MNHEY, SVGAGI. J gave up 9 bases and V 9 bases, and 18 bases lay outside the gene matches. This CDR3 spans 15 amino acids.

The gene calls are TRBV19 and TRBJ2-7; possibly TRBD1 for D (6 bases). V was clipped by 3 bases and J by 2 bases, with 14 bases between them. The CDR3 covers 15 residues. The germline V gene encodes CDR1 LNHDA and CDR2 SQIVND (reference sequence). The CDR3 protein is CASSIQQGPTYEQYF. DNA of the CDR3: TGTGCCAGTAGTATCCAACAGGGACCCACCTACGAGCAGTACTTC.